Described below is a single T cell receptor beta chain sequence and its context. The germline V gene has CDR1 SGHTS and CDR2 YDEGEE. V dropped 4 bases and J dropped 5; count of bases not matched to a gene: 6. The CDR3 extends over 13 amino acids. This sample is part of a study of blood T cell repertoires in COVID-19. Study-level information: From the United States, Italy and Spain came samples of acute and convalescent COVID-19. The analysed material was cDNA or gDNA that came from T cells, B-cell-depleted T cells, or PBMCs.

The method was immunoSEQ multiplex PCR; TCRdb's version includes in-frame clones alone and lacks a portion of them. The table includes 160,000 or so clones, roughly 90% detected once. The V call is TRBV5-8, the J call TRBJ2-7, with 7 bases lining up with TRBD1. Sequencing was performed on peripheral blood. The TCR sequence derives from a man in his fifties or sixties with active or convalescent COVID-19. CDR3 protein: CASSPDRVNEQYF. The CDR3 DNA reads TGTGCCAGCAGCCCCGACAGGGTCAACGAGCAGTACTTC.